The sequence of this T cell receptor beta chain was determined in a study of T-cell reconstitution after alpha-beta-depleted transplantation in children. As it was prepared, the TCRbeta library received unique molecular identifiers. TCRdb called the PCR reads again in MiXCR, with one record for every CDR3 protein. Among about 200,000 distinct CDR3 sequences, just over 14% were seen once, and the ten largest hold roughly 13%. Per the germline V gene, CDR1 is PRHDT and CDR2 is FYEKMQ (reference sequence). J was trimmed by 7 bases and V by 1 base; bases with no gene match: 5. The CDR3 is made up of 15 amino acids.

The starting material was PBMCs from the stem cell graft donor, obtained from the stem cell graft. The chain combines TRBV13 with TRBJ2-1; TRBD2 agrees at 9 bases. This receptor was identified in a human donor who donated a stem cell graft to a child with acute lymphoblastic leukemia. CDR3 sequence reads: CASSLVREGQNEQFF. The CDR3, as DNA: TGTGCCAGCAGCTTAGTGCGGGAGGGCCAGAATGAGCAGTTCTTC.